This record concerns one T cell receptor beta chain sequence. Antigen specificity is unknown. As to time point: patch test 3, about 24 weeks after DPC sensitization. The treatment denotes: therapeutic diphenylcyclopropenone sensitization with weekly scalp DPC. This entry belongs to a study of human T cells and chemical hapten exposure. With V trimmed by 0 bases and J by 9 bases, 11 bases remained unmatched. CDR1 and CDR2 (germline): SGDLS, YYNGEE. The CDR3 has 16 residues. The study's findings and limits: Healthy people's immune response may differ from that of the donors, who had alopecia.

Individual cDNA molecules in this library carried unique molecular identifiers. Source study methods: TCRs per sample had a median of 95,638 and ranged from roughly 20,000 to 690,600. TCRdb called the RACE reads again in MiXCR, with one record for every CDR3 protein. The V and J calls reflect TCRdb's pipeline rather than the authors' work. The sample contains 90,000 to 110,000 distinct CDR3 sequences, less than 45% of which appear only once. This receptor was identified in a man aged 40-49 years with alopecia areata. Some clones in this sample may be carry-over from other donors' samples. This sample comprised whole blood, obtained in connection with sensitization to the hapten diphenylcyclopropenone (DPC). The rearrangement uses TRBV9 and TRBJ2-1; 8 positions agree with TRBD1. This chain's CDR3 is CASSVVPGRGRGEQFF. The CDR3 nucleotides are TGTGCCAGCAGCGTAGTACCGGGCAGGGGGCGAGGTGAGCAGTTCTTC.